Below are 22 T cell receptor beta chains sequenced from a single sample in a study of OX40 agonist ivuxolimab in advanced cancers. Sequencing used immunoSEQ multiplex PCR; TCRdb keeps in-frame clones, though not all of them. Among around 13,000 clones, around 72% were seen once, and the ten largest hold 39%. The sequences come from CD4+ or CD8+ T cells sorted from blood, collected in a trial of the OX40 agonist ivuxolimab. Source of these receptors: an adult with an advanced solid tumor such as melanoma, head and neck, liver or kidney cancer.

The J gene is TRBJ2-1, the V gene TRBV29-1, with a tentative D call TRBD1 (6 bases). CDR1 SQVTM and CDR2 ANQGSEA come from the germline V gene. V lost 7 bases and J 3 bases, leaving 16 bases between the germline ends. The CDR3 has 14 amino acids. The CDR3 nucleotides are TGCAGCGCTCCTCTGGCAGGGGACTACAATGAGCAGTTCTTC. This sequence encodes CSAPLAGDYNEQFF.

The chain has TRBV7-3 and TRBJ1-2; D is unclear. V lost 8 bases to trimming and J lost 4 bases, with 5 bases between them. The CDR3 spans 10 residues. Germline CDR1 is SGHTA and CDR2 is FQGTGA. In DNA, the CDR3 is TGTGCCAGCCCCTCCTATGGCTACACCTTC. This encodes CASPSYGYTF.

The J gene is TRBJ1-4, the V gene TRBV5-6; D uncertain. Trimming took off 0 bases at V and 11 bases at J, with 5 bases between the two ends. Germline CDR1 and CDR2: SGHDT and YYEEEE. CDR3 length equals 11 residues. In DNA form, the CDR3 reads TGTGCCAGCAGCTTGGGGGGTAAACTGTTTTTT. Amino acids: CASSLGGKLFF. The whole variable domain, remainder taken from reference TRBV5-6 and TRBJ1-4, is DAGVTQSPTHLIKTRGQQVTLRCSPKSGHDTVSWYQQALGQGPQFIFQYYEEEERQRGNFPDRFSGHQFPNYSSELNVNALLLGDSALYLCASSLGGKLFFGSGTQLSVL.

The chain recombines TRBV29-1 with TRBJ2-3, with D unresolved. The CDR3 sequence is 15 residues long. Trimming left V 4 bases short and J 0 bases short, with 14 bases between. The germline gives CDR1 SQVTM, CDR2 ANQGSEA. CDR3 region: CSVVASPPSTDTQYF. CDR3 DNA sequence: TGCAGCGTTGTAGCAAGCCCACCGAGCACAGATACGCAGTATTTT.

The V and J genes are TRBV29-1 and TRBJ2-7; 8 positions agree with TRBD2. V shed 4 bases, J shed 3 bases, and the junction held 2 bases outside the gene matches. Germline CDR1 reads SQVTM; CDR2 reads ANQGSEA. The CDR3 loop spans 12 amino acids. This chain's CDR3 is CSVGLAGYEQYF. The CDR3 region has the DNA TGCAGCGTTGGGCTAGCGGGCTACGAGCAGTACTTC.

The J gene is TRBJ2-2, the V gene TRBV11-2, with 7 bases identical to TRBD2. Germline-derived CDR1 and CDR2 are SGHAT and FQNNGV. V was pared by 1 base and J by 5 bases, with 13 bases of the junction left unmatched. The CDR3 is made up of 18 amino acids. Here the CDR3 reads CASSLGWARESFTGELFF. The CDR3 region has the DNA TGTGCCAGCAGCTTAGGGTGGGCGCGGGAGTCATTTACCGGGGAGCTGTTTTTT.

This rearrangement joins TRBV13 to TRBJ2-2; 15 bases fit TRBD2. The CDR3 covers 18 residues. The V gene's germline CDR1 is PRHDT and CDR2 FYEKMQ (reference sequence). The V and J ends lost 3 bases and 7 bases, in that order; junction bases with no gene match: 9. The CDR3 loop reads CASSLSGLAGGPVGELFF. CDR3 nucleotides: TGTGCCAGCAGCTTGTCCGGACTAGCGGGAGGGCCCGTCGGGGAGCTGTTTTTT.

J is TRBJ1-1 and V is TRBV7-2, with D possibly TRBD1 on 6 matching bases. Between the trimmed V and J ends, which lost 5 bases and 7 bases, there was a span of 11 bases. There are 12 residues in the CDR3. Germline V gene data show CDR1 as SGHTA and CDR2 as FQGNSA. This chain's CDR3 is CASSPTGYEAFF. The CDR3 coding sequence is TGTGCCAGCAGCCCCACAGGGTATGAAGCTTTCTTT.

V and J are TRBV19 and TRBJ1-5; possible D gene TRBD1, 5 bases. The ends were cut back, 5 bases at V and 8 bases at J, with 16 bases in the middle. Germline assignment: CDR1 LNHDA and CDR2 SQIVND (reference sequence). The CDR3 covers 14 residues. CDR3 sequence: CASSPDSGWEPQHF. CDR3 sequence (DNA): TGTGCCAGTAGTCCCGATTCAGGGTGGGAGCCCCAGCATTTT.

J is TRBJ2-7 and V is TRBV29-1, with no clear D. The ends were cut back, 1 base at V and 0 bases at J, with 7 bases in the middle. The CDR3 covers 13 residues. CDR1 is SQVTM, CDR2 ANQGSEA, per germline. For the CDR3, the DNA is TGCAGCGTTGAAGTGGAAGACTCCTACGAGCAGTACTTC. Amino acid sequence: CSVEVEDSYEQYF.

The chain carries TRBV28 and TRBJ2-6, with a possible D match to TRBD1 (5 bases). Trimming shortened V by 0 bases and J by 2 bases, and 11 bases separated the two germline ends. The CDR3 sequence is 17 residues long. The V gene's germline CDR1 is MDHEN and CDR2 SYDVKM. This CDR3 reads CASSLWTAGPGANVLTF. The CDR3 region has the DNA TGTGCCAGCAGTTTATGGACAGCCGGACCTGGGGCCAACGTCCTGACTTTC. Filled out from reference TRBV28 and TRBJ2-6, the complete variable domain reads DVKVTQSSRYLVKRTGEKVFLECVQDMDHENMFWYRQDPGLGLRLIYFSYDVKMKEKGDIPEGYSVSREKKERFSLILESASTNQTSMYLCASSLWTAGPGANVLTFGAGSRLTVL.

The rearrangement joins TRBV6-1 to TRBJ2-5; maybe TRBD2 (5 bases). TRBJ2-7 explains the end of the DNA better; the J call may be wrong. Germline assignment: CDR1 MNHNS and CDR2 SASEGT. The CDR3 spans 14 residues. DNA for the CDR3: TGTGCCACCAAGTTGAGGGTTAGCGAAGACGAGCAGTACTTC. Its translation: CATKLRVSEDEQYF.

The chain couples TRBV5-6 to TRBJ1-1; unclear D gene. V was cut by 0 bases and J by 0 bases, with 9 bases left in between. Germline V CDR1 and CDR2: SGHDT, YYEEEE. The CDR3 length is 15 residues. The CDR3 here is CASSLAGDMNTEAFF. DNA of the CDR3: TGTGCCAGCAGCTTGGCAGGTGACATGAACACTGAAGCTTTCTTT.

This rearrangement joins TRBV27 to TRBJ1-1; 8 bases agree with TRBD1. Trimming took 5 bases from V and 1 from J; bases not matched to a gene: 9. Germline V gene lookup returns CDR1 MNHEY and CDR2 SMNVEV (reference sequence). The CDR3 spans 16 residues. CDR3 protein: CASSKGTGGGNTEAFF. CDR3 sequence (DNA): TGTGCCAGCAGTAAGGGGACAGGAGGGGGGAACACTGAAGCTTTCTTT.

This clone qualifies as medium-sized (0.01 to 0.1%). The V call is TRBV27, the J call TRBJ2-7, with 9 bases aligning to TRBD2. The V gene end was trimmed by 6 bases and the J gene end by 2 bases; junction bases not matched to a gene: 8. Looked up from germline, CDR1 is MNHEY and CDR2 is SMNVEV (reference sequence). This CDR3 contains 15 residues. CDR3 amino acids: CASRVTSGTTYEQYF. For the CDR3, the DNA is TGTGCCAGCAGAGTGACTAGCGGTACCACCTACGAGCAGTACTTC.

This clone was seen only a few times. The chain carries TRBV7-9 and TRBJ2-2; TRBD1 matches 8 bases. Germline CDR1 and CDR2: SEHNR and FQNEAQ (reference sequence). The CDR3 covers 15 residues. Trimming took 3 bases from V and 5 from J; bases not matched to a gene: 5. The CDR3 spells CASSFRGRGTGELFF. DNA for the CDR3: TGTGCCAGCAGCTTCAGGGGGCGCGGGACCGGGGAGCTGTTTTTT.

With regard to this clone: Its ends do not fully match the called genes, so a read error is possible. The chain recombines TRBV5-6 with TRBJ2-2, with 10 positions matching TRBD1. Per germline, CDR1 SGHDT and CDR2 YYEEEE. CDR3 length equals 16 residues. The CDR3 nucleotides read TGTGCCAGCACCTTGGGGGGACAGGGGAAGCCCGGGGAGCTGTTTTTT. Protein sequence: CASTLGGQGKPGELFF.

Only one count was recorded for this clone. The CDR3 DNA reads TGTGCCAGCAGCTTAGGGCATATTATACCTGGAAACACCATATATTTT. Translated, it gives CASSLGHIIPGNTIYF. V and J are TRBV7-8 and TRBJ1-3; no clear D. CDR3 size: 16 residues. Germline values: CDR1 SGHVS, CDR2 FQNEAQ. V shed 1 base and J shed 2 bases, with 12 bases lying between them.

This clone was recorded at least ten times. The chain carries TRBV6-1 and TRBJ2-7, with D perhaps matching TRBD1 or TRBD2 (5 bases each). The V end was cut by 2 bases, the J end by 3 bases, with 14 bases between. The CDR3 extends over 15 amino acids. Germline CDR1 reads MNHNS; CDR2 reads SASEGT. CDR3 protein: CASSETSGTHYEQYF. The CDR3 bases are TGTGCCAGCAGTGAAACGTCAGGGACGCACTACGAGCAGTACTTC.

This chain uses TRBV6-8 with TRBJ2-3, with D unclear. The V gene's germline CDR1 is MNHGY and CDR2 SAAAGT. The germline V and J ends were trimmed by 0 bases and 5 bases, with 6 bases remaining between them. This CDR3 spans 13 amino acids. The CDR3 coding sequence is TGTGCCAGCAGTTACTCGAACCGAGATACGCAGTATTTT. Translating it yields CASSYSNRDTQYF.

The chain employs TRBV7-9 and TRBJ2-1; 10 positions match TRBD2. Germline CDR1 reads SEHNR; CDR2 reads FQNEAQ (reference sequence). The CDR3 has 15 residues. The J segment lost 10 bases and the V segment lost 3 bases, leaving 9 bases of the junction unmatched. The CDR3: CASSLGLAGGLEQFF. CDR3 bases: TGTGCCAGCAGCTTGGGGTTAGCGGGAGGTCTCGAGCAGTTCTTC. Looking up the rest from reference TRBV7-9 and TRBJ2-1 gives the full variable domain: DTGVSQNPRHKITKRGQNVTFRCDPISEHNRLYWYRQTLGQGPEFLTYFQNEAQLEKSRLLSDRFSAERPKGSFSTLEIQRTEQGDSAMYLCASSLGLAGGLEQFFGPGTRLTVL.

The chain carries TRBV19 and TRBJ2-7, with TRBD2 matching over 12 bases. The CDR3 sequence is 15 residues long. The germline gives CDR1 LNHDA, CDR2 SQIVND (reference sequence). J gave up 5 bases and V 3 bases, and 5 bases lay outside the gene matches. In DNA, the CDR3 is TGTGCCAGTAGTATTCTAGCGGGAGGGCCCGACGAGCAGTACTTC. Protein product: CASSILAGGPDEQYF.